Each of the 32 T cell receptor beta chains below was sequenced from the same sample in a study of blood T cell repertoires in COVID-19. The data were produced by immunoSEQ multiplex PCR, yet TCRdb's version contains in-frame clones alone and is incomplete. The sample lists a few hundred thousand clones, about 90% occurring once. Sequences were obtained from PBMCs or T cells enriched from blood (not recorded which). Source of these receptors: a young woman who had recovered from COVID-19.

This clone occurred a few times. The chain employs TRBV11-2 and TRBJ1-5; D uncertain. The germline CDR1 and CDR2 sequences are SGHAT and FQNNGV. The CDR3 consists of 13 residues. The V gene lost 3 bases and the J gene lost 3 bases, with 6 bases spanning the gap. CDR3 amino acids: CASSLQNNQPQHF. Written as DNA, the CDR3 is TGTGCCAGCAGCTTGCAGAACAATCAGCCCCAGCATTTT.

This chain uses TRBV10-3 with TRBJ2-7; 11 bases align to TRBD1. The CDR3 has 14 amino acids. Germline CDR1 reads ENHRY; CDR2 reads SYGVKD. V trimming: 9 bases; J trimming: 5 bases; junction bases outside the gene matches: 9. CDR3 nucleotide sequence: TGTGCCATTACTGCCGGACAGGGGGCCCACGAGCAGTACTTC. Translating it yields CAITAGQGAHEQYF.

The gene calls are TRBV27 and TRBJ2-3; D may be TRBD2 (6 bases). The CDR3 is 16 residues long. V lost 1 base and J lost 2, with 13 bases in between. The germline CDR1 and CDR2 sequences are MNHEY and SMNVEV (reference sequence). The CDR3 sequence is CASSLFGGVPTDTQYF. The CDR3 DNA reads TGTGCCAGCAGTTTATTCGGCGGGGTCCCCACAGATACGCAGTATTTT.

This clone has just a few counts. The chain uses TRBV10-3 and TRBJ1-4; the match to TRBD1 covers 7 bases. Trimming cost V 0 bases and J 3 bases; bases outside gene matches: 4. CDR1 and CDR2 from the germline V gene are ENHRY and SYGVKD. CDR3 length: 16 residues. The CDR3 DNA follows: TGTGCCATCAGTGAGTCAGGGGGCTTGGCTAATGAAAAACTGTTTTTT. This sequence encodes CAISESGGLANEKLFF.

This chain connects TRBV19 to TRBJ2-1, with 9 bases that match TRBD2. The CDR3 has 15 residues. The trim removed 9 bases at V and 8 bases at J, leaving 14 bases unmatched. Looked up from germline, CDR1 is LNHDA and CDR2 is SQIVND (reference sequence). The CDR3 here is CASKTSGTSLDEQFF. CDR3 sequence (DNA): TGTGCCAGCAAGACTAGCGGAACCTCTTTGGATGAGCAGTTCTTC.

In this sample, this clone turned up once. The chain links TRBV7-2 to TRBJ1-6, with 10 bases lining up with TRBD1. The CDR3 runs 14 residues. Trimming cost V 4 bases and J 7 bases; bases outside gene matches: 1. Germline loops: CDR1 SGHTA, CDR2 FQGNSA. The CDR3 bases are TGTGCCAGCAGCTCGACAGGGGGCAATTCACCCCTCCACTTT. This sequence encodes CASSSTGGNSPLHF.

The table lists this clone with a count of one. The rearrangement uses TRBV4-2 and TRBJ2-1; 10 nucleotides align to TRBD2. V lost 0 bases to trimming and J lost 5 bases; unmatched junction nucleotides: 4. This CDR3 region has 16 residues. Germline V gene data show CDR1 as LGHNA and CDR2 as YNFKEQ. DNA of the CDR3: TGTGCCAGCAGCCAAGAACCTAGCGGGAGACACAATGAGCAGTTCTTC. This gives the protein CASSQEPSGRHNEQFF.

The chain employs TRBV28 and TRBJ1-4, with unresolved D. CDR1 is MDHEN, CDR2 SYDVKM, per germline. The CDR3 consists of 13 residues. Trimming stripped 4 bases from V and 11 bases from J, with 14 bases between. The CDR3 region is CASSSLLPGKLFF. CDR3 DNA: TGTGCCAGCAGTTCTCTGCTTCCAGGTAAACTGTTTTTT.

The gene calls are TRBV20-1 and TRBJ1-5; D is possibly TRBD1 (6 bases). The V and J ends lost 3 bases and 4 bases respectively, with 16 bases between them. Germline V gene data show CDR1 as DFQATT and CDR2 as SNEGSKA (reference sequence). The CDR3 extends over 15 amino acids. The CDR3 is CSASATGRLNQPQHF. CDR3 bases: TGCAGTGCTAGTGCAACAGGGCGGTTGAATCAGCCCCAGCATTTT.

V gene TRBV9 combines with J gene TRBJ2-3, with TRBD2 as a possible D gene (6 bases). Germline V lookup: CDR1 SGDLS, CDR2 YYNGEE. The CDR3 extends over 15 amino acids. V shed 0 bases and J shed 2 bases, with 10 bases lying between them. The CDR3 DNA is TGTGCCAGCAGCGTAGAGGCGGGGCACACAGATACGCAGTATTTT. It yields the protein CASSVEAGHTDTQYF.

The rearrangement uses TRBV6-5 and TRBJ1-3; no definite D call. Between the trimmed V and J ends, which lost 2 bases and 4 bases, there was a span of 12 bases. The germline gives CDR1 MNHEY, CDR2 SVGAGI. The CDR3 is 15 residues long. Written as DNA, the CDR3 is TGTGCCAGCAGTTACAGGGCGGGGTCGGGAAACACCATATATTTT. This gives the protein CASSYRAGSGNTIYF.

The V gene is TRBV18, the J gene TRBJ1-5; D perhaps matches TRBD1 (5 bases). Trimming pared 3 bases from V and 0 bases from J, leaving 6 bases between. Looked up from germline, CDR1 is KGHSH and CDR2 is LQKENI. The CDR3 has 14 residues. CDR3 sequence: CASSPQGSNQPQHF. The CDR3 nucleotides are TGTGCCAGCTCACCCCAGGGTAGCAATCAGCCCCAGCATTTT.

CDR3 protein: CASSKPGQGYKGYTF. CDR3 nucleotides: TGTGCCAGCAGCAAACCGGGACAGGGTTACAAGGGCTACACCTTC. The chain has TRBV9 and TRBJ1-2; 9 nucleotides agree with TRBD1. This CDR3 is 15 amino acids long. In germline, CDR1 is SGDLS, CDR2 YYNGEE. With V trimmed by 4 bases and J by 8 bases, 12 bases remained unmatched.

The genes are TRBV5-1 and TRBJ2-2, with D perhaps matching TRBD1 (6 bases). V was clipped by 2 bases and J by 5 bases, with 16 bases between them. The germline V gene has CDR1 SGHRS and CDR2 YFSETQ. The CDR3 is 16 residues long. CDR3 residues: CASSFSGTQGTGELFF. CDR3 DNA sequence: TGCGCCAGCAGCTTTTCAGGCACACAGGGAACCGGGGAGCTGTTTTTT. Looking up the rest from reference TRBV5-1 and TRBJ2-2 gives the full variable domain: KAGVTQTPRYLIKTRGQQVTLSCSPISGHRSVSWYQQTPGQGLQFLFEYFSETQRNKGNFPGRFSGRQFSNSRSEMNVSTLELGDSALYLCASSFSGTQGTGELFFGEGSRLTVL.

The rearrangement uses TRBV6-4 and TRBJ1-2, with D unclear. This CDR3 has 13 residues. Germline assignment: CDR1 MRHNA and CDR2 SNTAGT. With 3 bases removed from V and 8 bases from J, the gap between germline ends came to 13 bases. CDR3 amino acids: CASSDQYGQGYTF. The CDR3 DNA reads TGTGCCAGCAGTGATCAGTATGGTCAGGGCTACACCTTC.

This sequence joins TRBV5-4 and TRBJ2-1; 7 positions agree with TRBD2. CDR3 size: 18 residues. V lost 5 bases to trimming and J lost 10 bases; unmatched junction nucleotides: 24. The germline gives CDR1 SGHNT, CDR2 YYREEE (reference sequence). CDR3 amino acids: CASSFLVGFGGLPLEQFF. The DNA for the CDR3 is TGTGCCAGCAGTTTCCTAGTCGGTTTTGGGGGACTACCGCTAGAGCAGTTCTTC.

This chain uses TRBV6-1 with TRBJ2-2; 7 bases map to TRBD1. The V and J ends lost 4 bases and 4 bases, in that order; junction bases with no gene match: 12. There are 17 residues in the CDR3. Germline-derived CDR1 and CDR2 are MNHNS and SASEGT. The CDR3 bases are TGTGCCAGCAGTGCAAAGAACAGGGGAGTGGGCACCGGGGAGCTGTTTTTT. Its translation: CASSAKNRGVGTGELFF.

The V gene is TRBV7-2, the J gene TRBJ2-7; D gene unclear. V lost 4 bases and J 5 bases, leaving 6 bases between the germline ends. CDR3 length: 11 residues. Germline loops: CDR1 SGHTA, CDR2 FQGNSA. The DNA for the CDR3 is TGTGCCAGCAGCTCCTACCACGAGCAGTACTTC. It encodes CASSSYHEQYF.

V gene TRBV5-8 combines with J gene TRBJ1-4, with 7 bases lining up with TRBD1. CDR1 SGHTS and CDR2 YDEGEE come from the germline V gene. With 4 bases clipped from V and 5 bases from J, the junction kept 5 bases outside the gene matches. There are 14 residues in the CDR3. This CDR3 is CASSPTGWNEKLFF. The CDR3, as DNA: TGTGCCAGCAGCCCGACAGGGTGGAATGAAAAACTGTTTTTT.

The genes are TRBV9 and TRBJ2-2; TRBD2 matches 9 bases. The CDR3 extends over 17 amino acids. The V and J ends lost 3 bases and 5 bases, in that order; junction bases with no gene match: 11. From germline, CDR1 is SGDLS and CDR2 YYNGEE. The CDR3 loop is CASSAGLAGVRTGELFF. The DNA for the CDR3 is TGTGCCAGCAGCGCCGGTTTAGCGGGGGTTAGGACCGGGGAGCTGTTTTTT.

The V gene is TRBV3-1 (or the pseudogene TRBV3-2), the J gene TRBJ2-1; the match to TRBD1 covers 7 bases. The V segment lost 1 base and the J segment 0 bases; nucleotides outside the gene matches: 3. There are 16 residues in the CDR3. CDR1 is LGHDT, CDR2 YNNKEL, per germline (reference sequence). DNA of the CDR3: TGTGCCAGCAGCCAAGGGAGACAGGGCTCCTACAATGAGCAGTTCTTC. It codes for CASSQGRQGSYNEQFF.

A remark on this clone: A junction end diverges from the germline sequence, so it may reflect a read error. The chain recombines TRBV7-7 with TRBJ2-5; the D gene is possibly TRBD1 (6 bases). CDR1 is SSHAT, CDR2 FNYEAQ, per germline (reference sequence). CDR3 length: 15 amino acids. The DNA for the CDR3 is TGTGCTAGCAGCTTAGGGGGAACTAGACAAGAGACCCAGTACTTC. The encoded protein is CASSLGGTRQETQYF.

This chain connects TRBV12-3 or TRBV12-4 to TRBJ2-7; tentatively, D is TRBD1 (5 bases). The V end was cut by 8 bases, the J end by 3 bases, with 11 bases between. The CDR3 loop spans 12 amino acids. The CDR3 DNA follows: TGTGCCAGCGCCTTGACAGTCTACGAGCAGTACTTC. Protein product: CASALTVYEQYF.

The gene calls are TRBV10-1 and TRBJ2-5, with 7 bases fitting TRBD1. Germline lookup yields CDR1 WNHNN and CDR2 SYGVQD (reference sequence). Unmatched junction bases numbered 5, after V lost 3 bases and J lost 1 base. The CDR3 runs 15 residues. The CDR3 here is CASSDPWDSQETQYF. The CDR3 region has the DNA TGCGCCAGCAGTGATCCGTGGGACAGCCAAGAGACCCAGTACTTC.

The genes are TRBV19 and TRBJ1-4; D call uncertain. Germline CDR1 reads LNHDA; CDR2 reads SQIVND (reference sequence). The CDR3 is 13 residues long. Trimming took 5 bases from V and 8 from J, leaving 12 bases between them. For the CDR3, the DNA is TGTGCCAGTAGTCCTGGAGATTGGGAAAAACTGTTTTTT. Translation: CASSPGDWEKLFF.

This chain joins TRBV5-5 and TRBJ2-1, with 9 bases fitting TRBD1. CDR3 size: 18 residues. J was trimmed by 4 bases and V by 0 bases; bases with no gene match: 11. Germline V gives CDR1 SGHKS, CDR2 YYEKEE (reference sequence). The CDR3 sequence is CASSLAGQGKGLYNEQFF. The CDR3 DNA reads as TGTGCCAGCAGCTTGGCCGGACAGGGGAAGGGACTTTACAATGAGCAGTTCTTC.

The genes are TRBV5-4 and TRBJ2-1; 9 bases line up with TRBD1. This CDR3 has 16 residues. Trimming took 4 bases from V and 8 from J; bases not matched to a gene: 13. Germline values: CDR1 SGHNT, CDR2 YYREEE (reference sequence). The CDR3 region has the DNA TGTGCCAGCAGCCGAACCGGGACAGGGTTCATGGATGAGCAGTTCTTC. Residues: CASSRTGTGFMDEQFF.

CDR3 DNA sequence: TGTGCCAGCAGCCAGCGACTTTCGGGCACAGATACGCAGTATTTT. Its translation: CASSQRLSGTDTQYF. The J gene is TRBJ2-3, the V gene TRBV7-2; D remains ambiguous. Germline V lookup: CDR1 SGHTA, CDR2 FQGNSA. V lost 5 bases and J lost 1, with 13 bases in between. This CDR3 region has 15 residues.

The chain uses TRBV9 and TRBJ2-4, with 7 bases identical to TRBD2. Trimming took 0 bases from V and 1 from J; bases not matched to a gene: 10. The length of the CDR3 is 18 residues. The germline V gene has CDR1 SGDLS and CDR2 YYNGEE. CDR3 amino acids: CASSVGTRLEYAKNIQYF. Here the CDR3 DNA reads TGTGCCAGCAGCGTAGGGACTAGACTAGAGTATGCCAAAAACATTCAGTACTTC.

The chain joins TRBV4-1 to TRBJ2-2, with a tentative D call TRBD2 (5 bases). The germline CDR1 and CDR2 sequences are MGHRA and YSYEKL. Trimming left V 2 bases short and J 1 base short, with 14 bases between. The CDR3 consists of 17 residues. CDR3 sequence (DNA): TGCGCCAGCAGCCAAATATTTTCACGGGAGAACACCGGGGAGCTGTTTTTT. Its translation is CASSQIFSRENTGELFF.

The rearrangement links TRBV11-3 to TRBJ2-5; a possible D gene is TRBD1 (6 bases). In germline, CDR1 is SGHNT, CDR2 YENEEA. V lost 5 bases and J lost 10, with 20 bases in between. This CDR3 has 14 amino acids. CDR3 sequence (DNA): TGTGCCAGCAGCGCCTCTCCCGGGGACACTAACCAGTACTTC. It translates to CASSASPGDTNQYF.

The J gene is TRBJ2-2, the V gene TRBV27; TRBD2 agrees at 12 bases. Unmatched junction bases numbered 15, after V lost 4 bases and J lost 6 bases. CDR1 and CDR2 from the germline V gene are MNHEY and SMNVEV (reference sequence). This CDR3 spans 19 amino acids. This CDR3 is CASSSLPPLAGGWAGELFF. The DNA of the CDR3 is TGTGCCAGCAGTTCACTTCCCCCCCTAGCGGGAGGGTGGGCCGGGGAGCTGTTTTTT.